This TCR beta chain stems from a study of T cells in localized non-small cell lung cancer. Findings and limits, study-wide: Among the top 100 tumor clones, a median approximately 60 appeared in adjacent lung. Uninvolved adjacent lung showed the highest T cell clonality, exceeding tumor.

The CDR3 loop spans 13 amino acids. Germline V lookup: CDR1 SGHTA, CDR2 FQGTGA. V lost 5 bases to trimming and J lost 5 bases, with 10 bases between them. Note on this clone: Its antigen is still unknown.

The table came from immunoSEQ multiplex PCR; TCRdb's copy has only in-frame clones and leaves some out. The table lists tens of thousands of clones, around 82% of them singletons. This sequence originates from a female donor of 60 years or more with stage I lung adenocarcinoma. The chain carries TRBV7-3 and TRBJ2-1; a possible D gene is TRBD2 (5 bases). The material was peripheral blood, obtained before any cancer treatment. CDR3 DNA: TGTGCCAGCAGCCTCACTAGGGACAATGAGCAGTTCTTC. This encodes CASSLTRDNEQFF.